These T cell receptor beta chains were read from a single sample in a study of cytomegalovirus exposure and HLA in healthy donors. Assay used: immunoSEQ multiplex PCR; TCRdb lists only in-frame clones, some missing. Among under 200,000 clones listed, more than 65% were seen once. The sample taken for sequencing was PBMCs. The source of these receptors is a woman aged 25 to 45 in good health and CMV-seronegative. Each CDR3 is given with its conserved first and last residue. Each record gives: J gene, clone size, V gene, D gene, CDR3 DNA, CDR3 protein. A D gene is named only where the DNA matches it firmly. A row's size may be missing; if present it is once, few, many or a size class.

J gene: TRBJ1-1; clone size: few; V gene: TRBV7-9; D gene: -; CDR3 DNA: TGTGCCAGCAGCCCGAAGGGGGGGGCCGCAACCATGAACACTGAAGCTTTCTTT; CDR3 protein: CASSPKGGAATMNTEAFF
J gene: TRBJ2-3; clone size: -; V gene: TRBV7-6; D gene: -; CDR3 DNA: TGTGCCAGCAGCCGCATGGGCGGGGCTGCAGATACGCAGTATTTT; CDR3 protein: CASSRMGGAADTQYF
J gene: TRBJ2-3; clone size: -; V gene: TRBV6-1; D gene: TRBD1; CDR3 DNA: TGTGCCAGCAGCGGGACAGGCTTAATCACAGATACGCAGTATTTT; CDR3 protein: CASSGTGLITDTQYF
J gene: TRBJ1-2; clone size: -; V gene: TRBV7-9; D gene: -; CDR3 DNA: TGTGCCAGCAGCCCAACAGGGATCCTGGGGGGCTACACCTTC; CDR3 protein: CASSPTGILGGYTF
J gene: TRBJ1-6; clone size: few; V gene: TRBV5-1; D gene: -; CDR3 DNA: TGCGCCAGCAGCCTAAACTCAGGGTCCTATAATTCACCCCTCCACTTT; CDR3 protein: CASSLNSGSYNSPLHF
J gene: TRBJ2-3; clone size: -; V gene: TRBV29-1; D gene: -; CDR3 DNA: TGCAGCGTTGGTCGTCGCCTGAGCGGGCCCCCAGATACGCAGTATTTT; CDR3 protein: CSVGRRLSGPPDTQYF
J gene: TRBJ1-5; clone size: -; V gene: TRBV5-6; D gene: -; CDR3 DNA: TGTGCCAGCAGCTTGCTTGGCGGGGGGGGGAATCAGCCCCAGCATTTT; CDR3 protein: CASSLLGGGGNQPQHF
J gene: TRBJ2-5; clone size: once; V gene: TRBV18; D gene: TRBD1; CDR3 DNA: TGTGCCAGCTCACCACCCACAGGGGGAGAGACCCAGTACTTC; CDR3 protein: CASSPPTGGETQYF
J gene: TRBJ2-1; clone size: -; V gene: TRBV5-1; D gene: TRBD1; CDR3 DNA: TGCGCCAGCAGACCGGGACAGTCCTACAATGAGCAGTTCTTC; CDR3 protein: CASRPGQSYNEQFF
J gene: TRBJ2-7; clone size: -; V gene: TRBV11-2; D gene: TRBD2; CDR3 DNA: TGTGCCAGCAGCCTTACTAGCGGGAGTTACGAGCAGTACTTC; CDR3 protein: CASSLTSGSYEQYF
J gene: TRBJ2-1; clone size: few; V gene: TRBV30; D gene: TRBD2; CDR3 DNA: TGTGCCTGGAGGAGCGGGAGGGCGGGTGAGCAGTTCTTC; CDR3 protein: CAWRSGRAGEQFF
J gene: TRBJ2-1; clone size: -; V gene: TRBV2; D gene: -; CDR3 DNA: TGTGCCAGCATTCTTTCTCTTGAGCAGTTCTTC; CDR3 protein: CASILSLEQFF
J gene: TRBJ1-1; clone size: -; V gene: TRBV5-1; D gene: -; CDR3 DNA: TGCGCCAGCAGCTTAGAAACAGTAAACACTGAAGCTTTCTTT; CDR3 protein: CASSLETVNTEAFF
J gene: TRBJ2-3; clone size: -; V gene: TRBV6-5; D gene: -; CDR3 DNA: TGTGCCAGCAGCCCTACAGGTCCAGATACGCAGTATTTT; CDR3 protein: CASSPTGPDTQYF
J gene: TRBJ1-1; clone size: -; V gene: TRBV29-1; D gene: -; CDR3 DNA: TGCAGCGCCGCTCTTCGGCGCGGGAACACTGAAGCTTTCTTT; CDR3 protein: CSAALRRGNTEAFF
J gene: TRBJ1-6; clone size: once; V gene: TRBV7-8; D gene: -; CDR3 DNA: TGTGCCAGCAGCTTATTGGCAGGGGATAATTCACCCCTCCACTTT; CDR3 protein: CASSLLAGDNSPLHF
J gene: TRBJ1-1; clone size: few; V gene: TRBV6-5; D gene: TRBD1; CDR3 DNA: TGTGCCAGCAGTTACGGGGACAGCAGGGACACTGAAGCTTTCTTT; CDR3 protein: CASSYGDSRDTEAFF
J gene: TRBJ2-3; clone size: -; V gene: TRBV7-7; D gene: TRBD2; CDR3 DNA: TGTGCCAGCAGCTTAGGTAGCGGGGGCGTAGATACGCAGTATTTT; CDR3 protein: CASSLGSGGVDTQYF
J gene: TRBJ2-3; clone size: -; V gene: TRBV6-4; D gene: TRBD2; CDR3 DNA: TGTGCCAGCAGTGACTGGAGCGGGGGGGCAAGAGATACGCAGTATTTT; CDR3 protein: CASSDWSGGARDTQYF
J gene: TRBJ2-1; clone size: once; V gene: TRBV13; D gene: TRBD1; CDR3 DNA: TGTGCCAGCAGCAGATTGTATCCGGGACAGGGGAGCAATGAGCAGTTCTTC; CDR3 protein: CASSRLYPGQGSNEQFF
J gene: TRBJ2-1; clone size: -; V gene: TRBV9; D gene: TRBD2; CDR3 DNA: TGTGCCAGCAGCGGGAGTAGCGGGGGGACCTACAATGAGCAGTTCTTC; CDR3 protein: CASSGSSGGTYNEQFF
J gene: TRBJ2-3; clone size: few; V gene: TRBV29-1; D gene: TRBD2; CDR3 DNA: TGCAGCGTTAGGGGACTAGCGGCCACAGATACGCAGTATTTT; CDR3 protein: CSVRGLAATDTQYF
J gene: TRBJ2-1; clone size: few; V gene: TRBV19; D gene: -; CDR3 DNA: TGTGCCAGTAGTATTCTCGGGAGAGACAATGAGCAGTTCTTC; CDR3 protein: CASSILGRDNEQFF
J gene: TRBJ1-1; clone size: few; V gene: TRBV6-1; D gene: TRBD1; CDR3 DNA: TGTGCCAGCAGTGAATCGGACAGGGTTGGTGGAGCTTTCTTT; CDR3 protein: CASSESDRVGGAFF
J gene: TRBJ2-1; clone size: -; V gene: TRBV29-1; D gene: -; CDR3 DNA: TGCAGCGTTGATTGGACAAAGAGGGGGTCCTACAATGAGCAGTTCTTC; CDR3 protein: CSVDWTKRGSYNEQFF
J gene: TRBJ1-2; clone size: -; V gene: TRBV28; D gene: -; CDR3 DNA: TGTGCCAGCAGTTTAAGGCAGGCGGGGGGCTACACCTTC; CDR3 protein: CASSLRQAGGYTF
J gene: TRBJ1-3; clone size: -; V gene: TRBV9; D gene: TRBD1; CDR3 DNA: TGTGCCAGCGGCGCCCGTCCCGGGACAGCCTTTGACTCTGGAAACACCATATATTTT; CDR3 protein: CASGARPGTAFDSGNTIYF
J gene: TRBJ2-3; clone size: once; V gene: TRBV18; D gene: -; CDR3 DNA: TGTGCCAGCTCACCCGGGGATATCGCAGATACGCAGTATTTT; CDR3 protein: CASSPGDIADTQYF
J gene: TRBJ2-7; clone size: -; V gene: TRBV9; D gene: -; CDR3 DNA: TGTGCCAGCGGAGCCGGGGTGAATGTCCACGAGCAGTACTTC; CDR3 protein: CASGAGVNVHEQYF
J gene: TRBJ2-7; clone size: -; V gene: TRBV2; D gene: -; CDR3 DNA: TGTGCCAGCGCCTTACAGGGTAGCTCCTACGAGCAGTACTTC; CDR3 protein: CASALQGSSYEQYF
J gene: TRBJ1-1; clone size: -; V gene: TRBV19; D gene: -; CDR3 DNA: TGTGCCAGTAGTACCCCCCGCGGTAGGAACACTGAAGCTTTCTTT; CDR3 protein: CASSTPRGRNTEAFF
J gene: TRBJ2-7; clone size: -; V gene: TRBV18; D gene: -; CDR3 DNA: TGTGCCAGCTCACCCCCGGGAAGGGCCAGATCCTACGAGCAGTACTTC; CDR3 protein: CASSPPGRARSYEQYF
J gene: TRBJ2-1; clone size: -; V gene: TRBV11-2; D gene: TRBD2; CDR3 DNA: TGTGCCAGCAGCTTGAACGGACTAGCGTCCGATGAGCAGTTCTTC; CDR3 protein: CASSLNGLASDEQFF
J gene: TRBJ2-7; clone size: -; V gene: TRBV20-1; D gene: -; CDR3 DNA: TGCAGTGCTAGTAGAGCCTACGAGCAGTACTTC; CDR3 protein: CSASRAYEQYF
J gene: TRBJ2-7; clone size: -; V gene: TRBV27; D gene: -; CDR3 DNA: TGTGCCAGCAGTTTAAGGCCAGCGAACTCCTACGAGCAGTACTTC; CDR3 protein: CASSLRPANSYEQYF
J gene: TRBJ2-7; clone size: -; V gene: TRBV5-6; D gene: TRBD1; CDR3 DNA: TGTGCCAGCAGCCCTATACGGGACAGCTACGAGCAGTACTTC; CDR3 protein: CASSPIRDSYEQYF
J gene: TRBJ2-7; clone size: -; V gene: TRBV7-9; D gene: TRBD2; CDR3 DNA: TGCGCCAGCAGCTTAGCATTTGGCGGGAGTTCATACGAGCAGTACTTC; CDR3 protein: CASSLAFGGSSYEQYF
J gene: TRBJ1-2; clone size: -; V gene: TRBV4-2; D gene: TRBD1; CDR3 DNA: TGTGCCAGCAGCCAAGATTTGTGGACAGGGTCAGGCTCTGGCTACACCTTC; CDR3 protein: CASSQDLWTGSGSGYTF
J gene: TRBJ2-1; clone size: few; V gene: TRBV19; D gene: TRBD1; CDR3 DNA: TGTGCCAGTAGTACAACCGGGACAGGGGATGAGCAGTTCTTC; CDR3 protein: CASSTTGTGDEQFF
J gene: TRBJ1-2; clone size: -; V gene: TRBV30; D gene: TRBD1; CDR3 DNA: TGTGCCTGGGAAACAGGGGCGGCGGGTGGCTACACCTTC; CDR3 protein: CAWETGAAGGYTF
J gene: TRBJ2-2; clone size: -; V gene: TRBV7-3; D gene: TRBD2; CDR3 DNA: TGTGCCAGCAGCCGCGGGGGACTAGCGGGGAGCGGGGAGCTGTTTTTT; CDR3 protein: CASSRGGLAGSGELFF
J gene: TRBJ2-1; clone size: -; V gene: TRBV4-2; D gene: TRBD1; CDR3 DNA: TGTGCCAGCAGCCAAGATCGGGATGGGACAGGAAATGAGCAGTTCTTC; CDR3 protein: CASSQDRDGTGNEQFF
J gene: TRBJ1-1; clone size: -; V gene: TRBV4-1; D gene: -; CDR3 DNA: TGCGCCAGCTCGCCATTCGGGACACGGGACACTGAAGCTTTCTTT; CDR3 protein: CASSPFGTRDTEAFF
J gene: TRBJ2-7; clone size: once; V gene: TRBV27; D gene: -; CDR3 DNA: TGTGCCAGCAGCATACTCCCGTACGAGCAGTACTTC; CDR3 protein: CASSILPYEQYF
J gene: TRBJ1-1; clone size: -; V gene: TRBV7-9; D gene: TRBD1; CDR3 DNA: TGTTCCAGCAGCTTACAGGGGGCCCACACTGAAGCTTTCTTT; CDR3 protein: CSSSLQGAHTEAFF
J gene: TRBJ1-5; clone size: -; V gene: TRBV5-4; D gene: -; CDR3 DNA: TGTGCCAGCAGCTGGGGGGGGACTAGCAATCAGCCCCAGCATTTT; CDR3 protein: CASSWGGTSNQPQHF